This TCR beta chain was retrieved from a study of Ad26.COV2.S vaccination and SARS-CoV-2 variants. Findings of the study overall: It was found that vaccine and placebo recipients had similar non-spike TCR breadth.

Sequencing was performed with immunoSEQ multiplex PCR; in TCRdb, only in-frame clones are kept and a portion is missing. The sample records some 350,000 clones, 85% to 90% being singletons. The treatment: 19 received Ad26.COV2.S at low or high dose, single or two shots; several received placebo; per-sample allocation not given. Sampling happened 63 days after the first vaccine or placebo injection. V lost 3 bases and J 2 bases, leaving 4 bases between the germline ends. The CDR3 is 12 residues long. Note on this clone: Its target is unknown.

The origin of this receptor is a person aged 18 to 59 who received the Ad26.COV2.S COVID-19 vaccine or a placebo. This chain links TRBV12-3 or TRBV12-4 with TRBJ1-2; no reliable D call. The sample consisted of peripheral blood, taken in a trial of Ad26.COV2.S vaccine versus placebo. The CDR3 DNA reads TGTGCCAGCAGTTTGGCAAACTATGGCTACACCTTC. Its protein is CASSLANYGYTF.